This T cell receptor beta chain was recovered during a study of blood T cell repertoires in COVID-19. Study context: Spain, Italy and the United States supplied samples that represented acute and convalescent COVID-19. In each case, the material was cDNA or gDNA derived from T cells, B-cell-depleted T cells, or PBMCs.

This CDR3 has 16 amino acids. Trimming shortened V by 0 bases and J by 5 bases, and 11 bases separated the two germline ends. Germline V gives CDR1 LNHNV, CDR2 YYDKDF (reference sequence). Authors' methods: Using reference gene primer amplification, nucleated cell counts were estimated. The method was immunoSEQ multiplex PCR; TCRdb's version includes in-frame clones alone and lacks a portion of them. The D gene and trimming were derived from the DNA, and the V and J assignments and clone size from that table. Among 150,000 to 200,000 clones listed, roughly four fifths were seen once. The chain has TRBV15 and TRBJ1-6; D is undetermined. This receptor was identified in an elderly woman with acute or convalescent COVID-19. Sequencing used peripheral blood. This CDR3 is CATSRDHSYNNSPLHF. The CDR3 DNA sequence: TGTGCCACCAGCAGAGATCACAGCTATAATAATTCACCCCTCCACTTT.